One sample yielded the 4 T cell receptor beta chains listed below, sequenced in a study of blood T cells in healthy people across ages. Alongside a J-beta primer mix, a sample-barcoded 5' primer served in a second PCR lasting about 7 to 12 cycles. MiXCR, applied by TCRdb to the 5' RACE reads, yields one record per CDR3 protein. The sample lists about 560,000 distinct CDR3 sequences; about 26% were seen once. This same sample was also part of a study on T cells of mothers and their children.

The sequenced sample consisted of blood. Receptors originate from a boy younger than 10 in good health.

This clonotype has a single count. The chain is built from TRBV5-1 and TRBJ1-1; 8 nucleotides agree with TRBD1. The CDR3 has 14 amino acids. V gave up 4 bases and J gave up 5 bases; unmatched junction bases: 7. Germline loops: CDR1 SGHRS, CDR2 YFSETQ. Here the CDR3 reads CASSVRTGRTEAFF. Here the CDR3 DNA reads TGCGCCAGCAGCGTGCGGACAGGGAGGACTGAAGCTTTCTTT.

This clonotype came up a few times. The V and J genes are TRBV7-9 and TRBJ2-3; 10 nucleotides match TRBD2. The CDR3 length is 16 residues. Germline assignment: CDR1 SEHNR and CDR2 FQNEAQ (reference sequence). V lost 5 bases to trimming and J lost 2 bases; unmatched junction nucleotides: 7. The CDR3 sequence: CASSPHTSGVTDTQYF. As DNA, the CDR3 is TGTGCCAGCAGCCCACACACTAGCGGGGTCACAGATACGCAGTATTTT.

This clonotype was counted a few times. This sequence joins TRBV9 and TRBJ2-3, with D maybe TRBD2 (6 bases). The V end lost 3 bases, the J end lost 3 bases, and 17 bases lay between the germline ends. Germline V CDR1 and CDR2: SGDLS, YYNGEE. CDR3 length: 16 amino acids. CDR3 nucleotides: TGTGCCAGCAGCGCTGGAGGGGCGTCAGGAACAGATACGCAGTATTTT. The encoded protein is CASSAGGASGTDTQYF.

The rearrangement uses TRBV5-1 and TRBJ2-1; TRBD2 agrees at 9 bases. The CDR3 length is 14 residues. Losses at the gene ends were 2 bases for V and 7 bases for J; bases not matched to a gene: 4. The germline gives CDR1 SGHRS, CDR2 YFSETQ. The CDR3 spells CASSFLSGSNEQFF. The DNA for the CDR3 is TGCGCCAGCAGCTTCCTTAGCGGGAGTAATGAGCAGTTCTTC.